This T cell receptor beta chain is drawn from a study of CD8 T cells in ankylosing spondylitis. Findings of the study overall: Within peripheral blood, clones linked to disease were CD8+ and relatively rare. A TCR beta motif of roughly 8 highly homologous variants seemed to mark ankylosing spondylitis blood. From matched ankylosing spondylitis synovial fluid, disease-linked clones were reportedly recovered at significantly enriched levels. Previously reported in reactive arthritis synovial fluid and blood were some of the motif variants.

Each TCR beta library was made by quantitative 5'-RACE that incorporated molecular barcodes. TCRdb redid the calling of the 5' RACE reads with MiXCR, one entry per CDR3 protein. The repertoire consists of about 480,000 distinct CDR3 sequences, with under 20% occurring once and the leading ten covering over 1%. The CDR3 spans 16 residues. V lost 3 bases, J lost 0 bases, and 14 bases lay in between. The germline CDR1 and CDR2 sequences are DFQATT and SNEGSKA (reference sequence). On this clonotype: Its antigen is as yet unknown.

This chain joins TRBV20-1 and TRBJ1-4; D gene unclear. The TCR comes from a male donor with ankylosing spondylitis. The sample consisted of blood, either unsorted or a sorted T cell fraction (not recorded which). This CDR3 is CSASRPTGATNEKLFF. The CDR3 DNA reads as TGCAGTGCTAGCCGTCCGACGGGTGCAACTAATGAAAAACTGTTTTTT.